This TCR beta chain appears in the sequencing data of a study of blood T cells in healthy people across ages (dated by TCRdb to the mid-2010s). About the investigation overall: Template switching captured roughly one uniquely barcoded TCR beta cDNA molecule per two T cells in model experiments. The donors were split into four age groups: young (average about 15 years), middle-aged (39), aged (over 55) and long-lived (roughly 86). The study measured age-related changes in TCR beta repertoire diversity using deep sequencing normalized with unique cDNA molecular identifiers. The study analyzed two additional independent replicas of 1 million unique cDNA reads from the same blood draw for two donors, one aged 18 to 30 and one aged 80 or older. To avoid experimental bias, donors of different ages were distributed randomly across sequencing lanes. Findings and caveats that apply to the study as a whole: Compared with the aged group, the long-lived group had more naive CD4+ T cells, fewer expanded clones and increased TCR diversity, a pattern suggesting age selection. Observed TCR beta diversity correlated strongly with the percentage of naive T cells measured by flow cytometry. As age increased, observed TCR beta diversity per million T cells dropped in a roughly linear way, and a significant reduction was already evident by age 40. Estimates of total diversity based on one million sequenced T cells were regarded as lower bounds and as underestimates. Donor CMV infection status was unknown, potentially confounding age-related changes in expanded clonotypes. Bulk unsorted PBMC profiling prevented conclusive comparison of naive and antigen-experienced compartments.

The donors were some 36 Caucasian individuals from Russia, aged roughly 6 to 100 years, who were systemically healthy. About 9.1 milliliters of peripheral blood were collected from each donor into EDTA-treated Vacutainer tubes. Ficoll-Paque density-gradient centrifugation was used to isolate PBMCs, with at least 7 million per sample. Total RNA was extracted from PBMCs with Trizol reagent, with at least 6 micrograms obtained per sample. For every donor, flow cytometry on a PBMC aliquot measured the percentage of naive CD45RAhigh/CD27high T cells. At the junction V is shortened by 5 bases and J by 0 bases; bases outside the gene matches: 4. CDR1 DFQATT and CDR2 SNEGSKA are derived from the germline V gene (reference sequence). From the cysteine through the phenylalanine, the CDR3 covers 15 amino acids. Only CDR3 DNA is held: 45 bases, read in frame from base 1. Receptor amplification or capture employed 5' RACE. Sequencing took place on an Illumina HiSeq 2500. The second PCR ran for about 6 to 12 cycles and used a J-beta primer mix along with a sample-barcoded 5' primer. A template-switch 5' adaptor carrying 12 random nucleotides introduced a unique molecular identifier onto each TCR beta cDNA molecule. At least 2.5 million CDR3-containing paired-end reads were obtained from each sample. The Mint cDNA synthesis kit, primed by a TRBC-specific oligonucleotide, was used to synthesize first-strand cDNA from all RNA. Following uracil-DNA glycosylase treatment, all cDNA underwent a first 18-cycle PCR with the universal primers M1SS and BC2_uni_R. In the paper's pipeline: Normalization of each sample was performed by random selection of 1 million high-quality reads, each carrying a distinct molecular identifier. Instead of being binned into consensus sequences, reads with shared molecular identifiers were discarded. MiTCR, with a Q25 quality threshold and the strictest error-elimination algorithm, was used for CDR3 identification, clonotype clustering and error correction. A nonparametric unseen species model with Euler transformation was used to estimate lower-bound total TCR beta diversity. Using fastp at Q25 and MiXCR, TCRdb reprocessed the public reads and kept productive beta chains. Duplicate CDR3 protein sequences are folded into a single record with the most common DNA and genes. The V and J calls and clone size are TCRdb's, not the authors'. For this sample the table gives hundreds of thousands of distinct CDR3 sequences, of which around 41% were detected only once. Approximately 29% of the sample comes from the top ten.

The count of this clonotype is one. Its recognized antigen is unknown. No base quality values were provided; no much bigger clone lies one nucleotide off. A single read constitutes weak evidence. The sequence was collected from an elderly man in good health. The chain is encoded by TRBV20-1 joined to TRBJ2-7; 13 bases in the junction line up with TRBD2. Sequencing used blood. The CDR3 in this case is CSAGGTSGASYEQYF. The DNA is as follows: TGCAGTGCTGGGGGGACTAGCGGGGCCTCCTACGAGCAGTACTTC.